One sample yielded the 14 T cell receptor beta chains listed below, sequenced in a study of blood T cell repertoires in COVID-19. TCRdb's copy holds only in-frame clones and misses some; the assay was immunoSEQ multiplex PCR. The table lists roughly 150,000 clones, about 81% of them singletons. Source material: PBMCs or T cells enriched from blood (not recorded which). The receptor source for this set is a man aged 50 or older who had recovered from COVID-19.

This clone was detected a few times. The chain is built from TRBV2 and TRBJ1-2, with TRBD1 identical over 7 bases. CDR1 and CDR2 (germline): SNHLY, FYNNEI. This CDR3 comprises 14 residues. V trimming: 6 bases; J trimming: 2 bases; junction bases outside the gene matches: 6. CDR3 DNA sequence: TGTGCCAGCAGGGGACAGAACCTCAACTATGGCTACACCTTC. Amino acid sequence: CASRGQNLNYGYTF.

The rearrangement uses TRBV4-1 and TRBJ2-2, with 7 bases aligning to TRBD1. The germline V gene encodes CDR1 MGHRA and CDR2 YSYEKL. The CDR3 runs 16 residues. V lost 1 base, J lost 6 bases, and 8 bases stayed unmatched. In DNA form, the CDR3 reads TGCGCCAGCAGCCAAGTCGACAGGGAACTTTCCGGGGAGCTGTTTTTT. Encoded protein: CASSQVDRELSGELFF.

The chain joins TRBV2 to TRBJ2-2; tentative D call: TRBD1 (6 bases). CDR1 is SNHLY, CDR2 FYNNEI, per germline. The CDR3 spans 14 residues. V lost 7 bases to trimming and J lost 2 bases, with 11 bases between them. This CDR3 is CASTEDSNTGELFF. DNA for the CDR3: TGTGCCAGCACCGAGGACAGTAACACCGGGGAGCTGTTTTTT.

The chain links TRBV7-9 to TRBJ1-1; 7 bases line up with TRBD1. Germline V gene lookup returns CDR1 SEHNR and CDR2 FQNEAQ (reference sequence). V gave up 0 bases and J gave up 4 bases; unmatched junction bases: 2. CDR3 length equals 14 residues. In nucleotides, the CDR3 is TGTGCCAGCAGCTTAGCGGCAGGGGGCACTGAAGCTTTCTTT. Translating gives CASSLAAGGTEAFF.

The V and J genes are TRBV5-1 and TRBJ2-7; 7 bases are shared with TRBD1. CDR3 length equals 15 residues. V shed 0 bases and J 7 bases; nucleotides not matched to a gene: 10. CDR1 is SGHRS, CDR2 YFSETQ, per germline. The DNA of the CDR3 is TGCGCCAGCAGCTTGGCGGACAGGACCCAGGGGGAGCAGTACTTC. Its translation is CASSLADRTQGEQYF.

V and J are TRBV13 and TRBJ2-3, with 9 bases that match TRBD1. The CDR3 covers 15 residues. With 5 bases clipped from V and 2 bases from J, the junction kept 5 bases outside the gene matches. From germline, CDR1 is PRHDT and CDR2 FYEKMQ (reference sequence). CDR3 sequence: CASSRQGDFTDTQYF. The CDR3 coding sequence is TGTGCCAGCAGCCGACAGGGGGATTTCACAGATACGCAGTATTTT.

Here the CDR3 reads CASSEASRQGIQPQHF. Written as DNA, the CDR3 is TGTGCCAGCAGTGAAGCGTCGAGACAGGGGATTCAGCCCCAGCATTTT. The chain has TRBV6-1 and TRBJ1-5, with 8 bases lining up with TRBD1. Germline CDR1 reads MNHNS; CDR2 reads SASEGT. This CDR3 region has 16 residues. The ends lost 0 bases at V and 6 bases at J; junction bases unmatched: 7.

Here the CDR3 reads CASKPTSHYEQYF. For the CDR3, the DNA is TGCGCCAGCAAGCCGACTAGCCACTACGAGCAGTACTTC. The chain recombines TRBV5-1 with TRBJ2-7, with 7 bases lining up with TRBD2. The CDR3 extends over 13 amino acids. Per the germline V gene, CDR1 is SGHRS and CDR2 is YFSETQ. V gave up 6 bases and J gave up 3 bases; unmatched junction bases: 6.

This clone appeared a single time. The chain joins TRBV2 to TRBJ1-6; no clear D gene. The CDR3 contains 12 residues. The germline gives CDR1 SNHLY, CDR2 FYNNEI. The V and J ends lost 5 bases and 6 bases respectively, with 5 bases between them. Written as DNA, the CDR3 is TGTGCCAGCAGTAACGGTAATTCACCCCTCCACTTT. It translates to CASSNGNSPLHF.

The chain carries TRBV11-2 and TRBJ2-2; 8 bases line up with TRBD2. J was trimmed by 1 base and V by 3 bases; bases with no gene match: 1. The CDR3 is 15 amino acids. Germline CDR1 SGHAT, CDR2 FQNNGV. The CDR3 loop reads CASSFSGVNTGELFF. The CDR3 DNA sequence: TGTGCCAGCAGCTTTAGCGGGGTGAACACCGGGGAGCTGTTTTTT.

J is TRBJ1-1 and V is TRBV4-1, with D tentatively TRBD1 (5 bases). The germline V gene encodes CDR1 MGHRA and CDR2 YSYEKL. Trimming removed 1 base from V and 4 bases from J, with 10 bases in between. The length of the CDR3 is 14 residues. This CDR3 reads CASSQAGLITEAFF. The CDR3 DNA reads TGCGCCAGCAGCCAAGCAGGGCTGATCACTGAAGCTTTCTTT.

The chain uses TRBV11-2 and TRBJ1-5; D is perhaps TRBD1 (5 bases). The V and J ends lost 6 bases and 7 bases respectively, with 19 bases between them. The germline V gene has CDR1 SGHAT and CDR2 FQNNGV. CDR3 length: 15 amino acids. The CDR3: CASSRGGEFGQPQHF. As DNA, the CDR3 is TGTGCCAGCAGTCGCGGGGGTGAATTCGGCCAGCCCCAGCATTTT.

This clone was recorded a few times. V usage is TRBV2 and J usage is TRBJ1-2, with D possibly matching TRBD1 (5 bases). Germline V gene sequence: CDR1 SNHLY, CDR2 FYNNEI. Trimming shortened V by 1 base and J by 4 bases, and 13 bases separated the two germline ends. The CDR3 runs to 15 residues. CDR3 sequence reads: CASSEEDGGVYGYTF. The CDR3 DNA sequence: TGTGCCAGCAGTGAAGAAGATGGAGGGGTCTATGGCTACACCTTC. Full variable domain (outside the CDR3, taken from reference TRBV2 and TRBJ1-2): EPEVTQTPSHQVTQMGQEVILRCVPISNHLYFYWYRQILGQKVEFLVSFYNNEISEKSEIFDDQFSVERPDGSNFTLKIRSTKLEDSAMYFCASSEEDGGVYGYTFGSGTRLTVV.

The chain employs TRBV10-3 and TRBJ1-3; D is uncertain. The CDR3 spans 14 residues. Trimming took off 3 bases at V and 0 bases at J, with 6 bases between the two ends. Germline values: CDR1 ENHRY, CDR2 SYGVKD. CDR3 loop: CAISEQSSGNTIYF. For the CDR3, the DNA is TGTGCCATCAGTGAACAGAGCTCTGGAAACACCATATATTTT.